This entry features one T cell receptor beta chain sequence. These data originate in a study of cytomegalovirus exposure and HLA in healthy donors. Trimming cost V 6 bases and J 4 bases, with 12 bases left between them. The CDR3 spans 13 residues. CDR1 is MDHEN, CDR2 SYDVKM, per germline. Researchers ran the PCR with 60 Vbeta and 13 Jbeta primers. Sequencing was performed with immunoSEQ multiplex PCR; in TCRdb, only in-frame clones are kept and a portion is missing. The sample shows roughly 120,000 clones, roughly 83% of them seen only once. The TCR was taken from a young man in good health and CMV-seronegative. Sequenced: PBMCs. The gene calls are TRBV28 and TRBJ1-2; a weak D match, TRBD1 (6 bases). The DNA of the CDR3 is TGTGCCAGCAGAGAAGGACAGCTCTATGGCTACACCTTC. It translates to CASREGQLYGYTF.